This TCR beta chain was observed in a study of T cells after yellow fever vaccination. Broader study findings: Primary-vaccination clones mostly resurfaced post-booster (approximately 96% CD4, under 90% CD8).

TCRdb ran MiXCR on the 5' RACE reads and lists one entry per CDR3 protein. There are roughly 340,000 distinct CDR3 sequences in the sample; about 8.7% occur only once, and roughly 17% lies in the top ten. This clonotype was detected ten times or more. Antigen: not known. CDR1 LGHNA and CDR2 YSLEER come from the germline V gene. V lost 1 base and J lost 5, with 14 bases in between. The length of the CDR3 is 15 residues. The receptor comes from a young man who received the YFV17D yellow fever vaccine. The starting material was PBMCs, obtained on the day of the first yellow fever vaccination. The chain uses TRBV4-3 and TRBJ2-5, with TRBD2 as a possible D gene (5 bases). CDR3 region: CASSQGGEVFETQYF. DNA of the CDR3: TGCGCCAGCAGCCAAGGGGGAGAGGTTTTTGAGACCCAGTACTTC.